This T cell receptor beta chain was found in a study of identical twins. A single record per CDR3 protein comes from TCRdb applying MiXCR to the 5' RACE reads. The sample holds a few hundred thousand distinct CDR3 sequences, roughly 9.9% seen once. CDR3 size: 15 residues. Trimming shortened V by 1 base and J by 9 bases, and 18 bases separated the two germline ends. The germline V gene encodes CDR1 SGHAT and CDR2 FQNNGV. As regards this clonotype: Its antigen remains unknown.

Study-wide results and caveats: Modelling approaches yielded underestimates of out-of-frame TCR alpha sharing between monozygotic twins. Fewer insertions marked abundant cord blood beta clonotypes; young adult naive trended weakly, memory not at all.

The same data also went into a second study, on yellow fever vaccine responses in identical twins.

The source of this sequence is a young woman in good health. Sequencing was performed on PBMCs. This sequence joins TRBV11-2 and TRBJ2-5, with D possibly matching TRBD2 (7 bases). The CDR3 protein is CASSLGGGGLQAQYF. The CDR3 coding sequence is TGTGCCAGCAGCTTAGGAGGAGGGGGACTACAGGCCCAGTACTTC.